This T cell receptor (beta chain) derives from a study of prognosis after radiotherapy for stage I lung cancer. CDR3 length: 14 residues. The V end lost 7 bases, the J end lost 6 bases, and 16 bases lay between the germline ends. Genomic DNA was the source, and TCR beta CDR3 was amplified from it by two-round multiplex PCR. Every TRBV and TRBJ gene had its own specific primer in first-round PCR. TCRdb passed the multiplex PCR reads through MiXCR, listing each CDR3 protein once. There are roughly 30,000 distinct CDR3 sequences in the sample; 40% to 60% occur only once, and 16% lies in the top ten. This clonotype came up a few times.

The sequences come from PBMCs, collected before or after stereotactic body radiation therapy (not recorded which). The sequence came from a donor over 45 with non-small cell lung cancer. The chain combines TRBV12-3 or TRBV12-4 with TRBJ1-3; D gene uncertain. CDR3 sequence (DNA): TGTGCCAGCATCCCGGACGGGTCGGTAAACACCATATATTTT. Protein: CASIPDGSVNTIYF.